Shown below are 25 T cell receptor beta chains from a single sample sequenced in a study of cytomegalovirus exposure and HLA in healthy donors. TCRdb keeps only in-frame clones here, not all; method: immunoSEQ multiplex PCR. Of some 90,000 clones listed, roughly 87% are singletons. Sequences were obtained from PBMCs. These receptors were taken from a man between 18 and 29 years old in good health and CMV-seropositive.

J is TRBJ2-1 and V is TRBV21-1; the DNA was not compared with TRBD1, the D call given in the table. TRBV21-1 has pseudogene status. CDR3 length: 15 residues. The CDR3 bases are TGTGCCAGCAACTCCATTACAGGGCCATACAATGAGCAGTTCTTC. Translated, it gives CASNSITGPYNEQFF.

The V and J genes are TRBV10-3 and TRBJ2-5; 10 positions match TRBD2. V shed 3 bases and J 2 bases; nucleotides not matched to a gene: 3. The CDR3 extends over 15 amino acids. The germline V gene encodes CDR1 ENHRY and CDR2 SYGVKD. The CDR3 is CAISDPSGGQETQYF. The CDR3 bases are TGTGCCATCAGTGATCCTAGCGGGGGACAAGAGACCCAGTACTTC.

This chain links TRBV28 with TRBJ2-3; D is perhaps TRBD2 (6 bases). Germline CDR1 MDHEN, CDR2 SYDVKM. The CDR3 has 14 amino acids. V lost 7 bases to trimming and J lost 4 bases, with 15 bases between them. CDR3 nucleotides: TGTGCCAGCATTGACTCACGGAGGGCAGATACGCAGTATTTT. It codes for CASIDSRRADTQYF.

The chain links TRBV4-2 to TRBJ1-3; 9 bases are a match to TRBD1. Germline CDR1 is LGHNA and CDR2 is YNFKEQ. The trim removed 1 base at V and 2 bases at J, leaving 3 bases unmatched. CDR3 size: 16 residues. The CDR3 protein is CASSQGRTGAGNTIYF. For the CDR3, the DNA is TGTGCCAGCAGCCAAGGGCGGACAGGGGCTGGAAACACCATATATTTT.

This chain joins TRBV19 and TRBJ1-1; no definite D call. This CDR3 contains 14 residues. Germline lookup yields CDR1 LNHDA and CDR2 SQIVND (reference sequence). V was pared by 5 bases and J by 0 bases, with 10 bases between. As DNA, the CDR3 is TGTGCCAGTAGTGCTTACGGGATGAACACTGAAGCTTTCTTT. This gives the protein CASSAYGMNTEAFF.

J is TRBJ2-7 and V is TRBV13, with no clear D. CDR1 and CDR2 from the germline V gene are PRHDT and FYEKMQ (reference sequence). The CDR3 extends over 15 amino acids. V was cut by 1 base and J by 3 bases, with 13 bases left in between. This CDR3 is CASSLVGAEIYEQYF. The CDR3 region has the DNA TGTGCCAGCAGCTTAGTAGGTGCGGAGATCTACGAGCAGTACTTC.

The chain combines TRBV5-8 with TRBJ2-1, with TRBD1 identical over 8 bases. CDR3 length: 12 amino acids. CDR1 and CDR2 (germline): SGHTS, YDEGEE. J was trimmed by 16 bases and V by 3 bases; bases with no gene match: 9. The CDR3 coding sequence is TGTGCCAGCAGCTCCGGGACAGGTGGGGATTTCTTC. Translating it yields CASSSGTGGDFF.

The rearrangement joins TRBV13 to TRBJ2-1; D is ambiguous. V lost 2 bases and J 4 bases, leaving 6 bases between the germline ends. The CDR3 loop spans 13 amino acids. Germline loops: CDR1 PRHDT, CDR2 FYEKMQ (reference sequence). The CDR3 DNA reads as TGTGCCAGCAGCTTATCGGTGTACAATGAGCAGTTCTTC. It specifies CASSLSVYNEQFF.

The rearrangement joins TRBV4-3 to TRBJ2-1; 9 nucleotides line up with TRBD2. This CDR3 has 15 residues. V was pared by 8 bases and J by 4 bases, with 9 bases of the junction left unmatched. Germline-derived CDR1 and CDR2 are LGHNA and YSLEER. CDR3 protein: CASGDAGGRYNEQFF. The CDR3 DNA follows: TGCGCCAGCGGCGACGCGGGAGGGAGATACAATGAGCAGTTCTTC.

The rearrangement joins TRBV9 to TRBJ1-1; TRBD1 aligns across 8 bases. Germline V lookup: CDR1 SGDLS, CDR2 YYNGEE. This CDR3 is built from 15 residues. After removal of 3 bases from V and 4 bases from J, the junction contained 8 bases not matched to a gene. The CDR3, as DNA: TGTGCCAGCAGCGGAATAACAGGGGGGATCACTGAAGCTTTCTTT. Amino acids: CASSGITGGITEAFF.

The V call is TRBV7-9, the J call TRBJ1-1; unclear D gene. Per germline, CDR1 SEHNR and CDR2 FQNEAQ (reference sequence). CDR3 length: 16 amino acids. Trimming left V 2 bases short and J 1 base short, with 14 bases between. The CDR3 region is CASSLSNWAGNTEAFF. CDR3 sequence (DNA): TGTGCCAGCAGCTTATCGAACTGGGCGGGGAACACTGAAGCTTTCTTT. The full variable domain, its missing parts supplied by reference TRBV7-9 and TRBJ1-1, is DTGVSQNPRHKITKRGQNVTFRCDPISEHNRLYWYRQTLGQGPEFLTYFQNEAQLEKSRLLSDRFSAERPKGSFSTLEIQRTEQGDSAMYLCASSLSNWAGNTEAFFGQGTRLTVV.

This rearrangement joins TRBV7-2 to TRBJ2-1; 8 bases line up with TRBD2. Germline-derived CDR1 and CDR2 are SGHTA and FQGNSA. The length of the CDR3 is 12 residues. The V and J ends lost 6 bases and 10 bases, in that order; junction bases with no gene match: 5. The CDR3 region is CASRLRTSEQFF. The CDR3 DNA follows: TGTGCCAGCAGACTGAGGACTAGCGAGCAGTTCTTC.

The chain recombines TRBV7-9 with TRBJ2-2, with TRBD1 matching 8 bases. The germline V gene has CDR1 SEHNR and CDR2 FQNEAQ (reference sequence). CDR3 size: 16 residues. Trimming removed 4 bases from V and 4 bases from J; junction bases left unmatched: 8. Here the CDR3 reads CASSSYGTGGTGELFF. The CDR3, as DNA: TGTGCCAGCAGCTCGTATGGGACAGGCGGCACCGGGGAGCTGTTTTTT.

V gene TRBV10-3 combines with J gene TRBJ1-2; tentatively, D is TRBD1 (5 bases). V was pared by 2 bases and J by 5 bases, with 15 bases between. The CDR3 is 15 residues long. Germline V lookup: CDR1 ENHRY, CDR2 SYGVKD. CDR3 sequence reads: CAISERAGQKYGYTF. CDR3 DNA: TGTGCCATCAGTGAGAGAGCAGGGCAAAAGTATGGCTACACCTTC.

This clone was found a few times. The rearrangement joins TRBV18 to TRBJ1-2; TRBD1 matches 7 bases. The length of the CDR3 is 15 residues. CDR1 and CDR2 (germline): KGHSH, LQKENI. V dropped 2 bases and J dropped 3; count of bases not matched to a gene: 6. The CDR3 loop is CASSPATGTDYGYTF. The CDR3 region has the DNA TGTGCCAGCTCACCAGCTACCGGGACAGACTATGGCTACACCTTC.

This clone has only one observation. The genes are TRBV5-8 and TRBJ2-3; 7 positions match TRBD2. The CDR3 spans 15 residues. Germline values: CDR1 SGHTS, CDR2 YDEGEE. V gave up 4 bases and J gave up 5 bases; unmatched junction bases: 10. The CDR3 sequence: CASSGDWGGRDTQYF. In DNA, the CDR3 is TGTGCCAGCAGCGGTGATTGGGGGGGAAGAGATACGCAGTATTTT.

The CDR3 protein is CASSPSLISAGKYNEQFF. The CDR3 coding sequence is TGTGCCAGCTCACCAAGCTTGATTAGCGCGGGAAAATACAATGAGCAGTTCTTC. V gene TRBV18 combines with J gene TRBJ2-1; tentative D call: TRBD2 (6 bases). Germline V gives CDR1 KGHSH, CDR2 LQKENI. V gave up 2 bases and J gave up 4 bases, with 21 bases separating them. CDR3 size: 18 residues. The full variable domain, its missing parts supplied by reference TRBV18 and TRBJ2-1, is NAGVMQNPRHLVRRRGQEARLRCSPMKGHSHVYWYRQLPEEGLKFMVYLQKENIIDESGMPKERFSAEFPKEGPSILRIQQVVRGDSAAYFCASSPSLISAGKYNEQFFGPGTRLTVL.

The chain uses TRBV6-6 and TRBJ2-7; D unclear. The germline gives CDR1 MNHNY, CDR2 SVGAGI (reference sequence). The CDR3 contains 14 residues. Deletions cut 0 bases from V and 0 bases from J, with 6 bases between. Here the CDR3 DNA reads TGTGCCAGCAGTTACTCGTTAGACTCCTACGAGCAGTACTTC. It encodes CASSYSLDSYEQYF.

This chain connects TRBV7-2 to TRBJ2-3, with TRBD2 identical over 13 bases. V gave up 2 bases and J gave up 4 bases; unmatched junction bases: 6. There are 17 residues in the CDR3. Germline loops: CDR1 SGHTA, CDR2 FQGNSA. CDR3 residues: CASSLLSTSGRSDTQYF. The DNA of the CDR3 is TGTGCCAGCAGCTTATTATCGACTAGCGGGAGGTCAGATACGCAGTATTTT.

The chain joins TRBV15 to TRBJ2-2; D is perhaps TRBD2 (5 bases). Per germline, CDR1 LNHNV and CDR2 YYDKDF (reference sequence). This CDR3 region has 16 residues. Between the trimmed V and J ends, which lost 0 bases and 2 bases, there was a span of 10 bases. The CDR3 loop is CATSRDRSGNTGELFF. The CDR3 DNA is TGTGCCACCAGCAGAGATCGTTCGGGAAACACCGGGGAGCTGTTTTTT. Full variable domain (missing parts from reference TRBV15 and TRBJ2-2): DAMVIQNPRYQVTQFGKPVTLSCSQTLNHNVMYWYQQKSSQAPKLLFHYYDKDFNNEADTPDNFQSRRPNTSFCFLDIRSPGLGDTAMYLCATSRDRSGNTGELFFGEGSRLTVL.

The chain joins TRBV14 to TRBJ2-7; tentatively, D is TRBD2 (6 bases). Per germline, CDR1 SGHDN and CDR2 FVKESK. This CDR3 is built from 15 residues. The germline V and J ends were trimmed by 1 base and 0 bases, with 10 bases remaining between them. The CDR3, as DNA: TGTGCCAGCAGCCAAGGGGGACTCGTCTCCTACGAGCAGTACTTC. The encoded protein is CASSQGGLVSYEQYF.

The chain employs TRBV12-5 and TRBJ1-3; TRBD1 might be the D (5 bases). Germline CDR1 LGHNT, CDR2 FRNRAP. Trimming shortened V by 0 bases and J by 0 bases, and 15 bases separated the two germline ends. There are 18 residues in the CDR3. In nucleotides, the CDR3 is TGTGCTAGTGGTTTGGTATTAAGGACAAAGAGCTCTGGAAACACCATATATTTT. Protein: CASGLVLRTKSSGNTIYF.

This chain links TRBV9 with TRBJ2-3, with 12 bases identical to TRBD2. The CDR3 runs 19 residues. Trimming took 4 bases from V and 2 from J; bases not matched to a gene: 14. Germline V gene data show CDR1 as SGDLS and CDR2 as YYNGEE. This CDR3 is CASSSQWGRLAGDTDTQYF. The CDR3 DNA follows: TGTGCCAGCAGCTCTCAGTGGGGGCGACTAGCGGGGGACACAGATACGCAGTATTTT.

The chain couples TRBV7-7 to TRBJ2-1, with a possible D match to TRBD2 (6 bases). Looked up from germline, CDR1 is SSHAT and CDR2 is FNYEAQ (reference sequence). V lost 3 bases and J lost 9, with 12 bases in between. This CDR3 region has 13 residues. The CDR3 loop is CASSFSSGGEQFF. As DNA, the CDR3 is TGTGCCAGCAGCTTCTCTTCCGGGGGTGAGCAGTTCTTC.

V is TRBV2 and J is TRBJ1-2; 7 bases line up with TRBD1. Per germline, CDR1 SNHLY and CDR2 FYNNEI. The CDR3 consists of 14 residues. V shed 5 bases, J shed 6 bases, and the junction held 9 bases outside the gene matches. The CDR3: CASSNDRAINGYTF. As DNA, the CDR3 is TGTGCCAGCAGTAATGACAGGGCCATCAATGGCTACACCTTC.